What follows are 18 T cell receptor beta chains derived from one specimen sequenced in a study of CD8 T cells in ankylosing spondylitis. General study points: Characteristic of ankylosing spondylitis blood, it appeared, was a TCR beta motif comprising roughly eight highly homologous variants.

TCRdb fed the 5' RACE reads into MiXCR, producing one record per CDR3 protein. The data show about 750,000 distinct CDR3 sequences, with about 20% seen just once and under 20% held by the top ten. Antigen specificity for these receptors is unknown. Sequenced sample: blood, either unsorted or a sorted T cell fraction (not recorded which). The receptors originated from a male donor with ankylosing spondylitis.

CDR3 coding DNA: TGTGCCAGCAGTCCACTTGGCGGGGGCCCCGGGGATACGCAGTATTTT. Its protein product is CASSPLGGGPGDTQYF. The chain combines TRBV12-3 or TRBV12-4 with TRBJ2-3; tentative D call: TRBD2 (7 bases). The CDR3 contains 16 residues. Trimming pared 5 bases from V and 6 bases from J, leaving 21 bases between.

The chain links TRBV7-8 to TRBJ1-6; D is unclear. The germline CDR1 and CDR2 sequences are SGHVS and FQNEAQ. Trimming removed 1 base from V and 3 bases from J, with 16 bases in between. CDR3 length: 18 amino acids. CDR3 in DNA: TGTGCCAGCAGCTTAGTTGAACTTAAACAGCGCTATAATTCACCCCTCCACTTT. It specifies CASSLVELKQRYNSPLHF.

The chain uses TRBV5-1 and TRBJ1-2, with unresolved D. V was clipped by 0 bases and J by 8 bases, with 14 bases between them. Germline CDR1 and CDR2: SGHRS and YFSETQ. The length of the CDR3 is 14 residues. For the CDR3, the DNA is TGCGCCAGCAGCTTGGTACCAGGTACGGGCGGCTACACCTTC. Its translation is CASSLVPGTGGYTF.

The rearrangement joins TRBV27 to TRBJ1-1; D is uncertain. CDR1 and CDR2 (germline): MNHEY, SMNVEV (reference sequence). This CDR3 region has 15 residues. Trimming took off 2 bases at V and 1 base at J, with 11 bases between the two ends. The CDR3 sequence is CASSLDLISNTEAFF. For the CDR3, the DNA is TGTGCCAGCAGTTTAGACCTGATCTCGAACACTGAAGCTTTCTTT.

This chain uses TRBV30 with TRBJ1-1; TRBD1 agrees at 7 bases. Germline values: CDR1 GTSNPN, CDR2 SVGIG (reference sequence). The CDR3 loop spans 13 amino acids. Losses at the gene ends were 2 bases for V and 1 base for J; bases not matched to a gene: 1. The CDR3 here is CAWSRTGNTEAFF. The CDR3 DNA reads TGTGCCTGGAGTAGGACAGGGAACACTGAAGCTTTCTTT.

The V call is TRBV29-1, the J call TRBJ1-2; 7 bases are shared with TRBD1. V was clipped by 1 base and J by 5 bases; unmatched bases: 4. This CDR3 region has 13 residues. Germline loops: CDR1 SQVTM, CDR2 ANQGSEA. This CDR3 is CSVEGGDSYGYTF. DNA of the CDR3: TGCAGCGTTGAAGGTGGGGACAGTTATGGCTACACCTTC. Supplemented by reference TRBV29-1 and TRBJ1-2, the full variable domain reads SAVISQKPSRDICQRGTSLTIQCQVDSQVTMMFWYRQQPGQSLTLIATANQGSEATYESGFVIDKFPISRPNLTFSTLTVSNMSPEDSSIYLCSVEGGDSYGYTFGSGTRLTVV.

This clonotype was counted many times. V gene TRBV15 combines with J gene TRBJ1-6; perhaps TRBD1 as D (5 bases). The germline V and J ends were trimmed by 0 bases and 1 base, with 13 bases remaining between them. This CDR3 is built from 18 residues. CDR1 and CDR2 (germline): LNHNV, YYDKDF (reference sequence). CDR3 amino acids: CATSRDRGIRSYNSPLHF. CDR3 sequence (DNA): TGTGCCACCAGCAGAGATCGGGGGATCCGGTCCTATAATTCACCCCTCCACTTT.

This clonotype was detected only a few times. This chain links TRBV6-5 with TRBJ1-2; tentatively, D is TRBD1 (6 bases). With 2 bases removed from V and 8 bases from J, the gap between germline ends came to 12 bases. Germline lookup yields CDR1 MNHEY and CDR2 SVGAGI. The CDR3 spans 13 residues. CDR3 loop: CASSYEGGSGYTF. The CDR3 nucleotides are TGTGCCAGCAGTTACGAGGGGGGGAGCGGCTACACCTTC.

This clonotype was counted only a few times. Compared with germline, one end of the junction differs, possibly owing to a read error. The rearrangement joins TRBV7-7 to TRBJ2-3, with 15 nucleotides matching TRBD2. Germline assignment: CDR1 SSHAT and CDR2 FNYEAQ (reference sequence). The CDR3 has 20 residues. The CDR3 loop reads CASSSSLGLAGGLSTDTQYF. Here the CDR3 DNA reads TGTGCTAGCAGCTCGAGCCTGGGACTAGCGGGGGGCCTAAGCACAGATACGCAGTATTTT.

This clonotype appeared a few times. V and J are TRBV29-1 and TRBJ2-7, with TRBD1 identical over 8 bases. V shed 7 bases, J shed 3 bases, and the junction held 5 bases outside the gene matches. CDR1 is SQVTM, CDR2 ANQGSEA, per germline. This CDR3 comprises 12 residues. CDR3 in DNA: TGCAGCGCCGAGGGACAGGACTACGAGCAGTACTTC. Its protein is CSAEGQDYEQYF.

This clonotype was recorded many times. The CDR3 DNA reads as TGTGCCAGCAGCCAGCGGGCGGGCACCTCAGATACGCAGTATTTT. Its protein is CASSQRAGTSDTQYF. This rearrangement joins TRBV6-4 to TRBJ2-3, with D perhaps TRBD2 (6 bases). CDR3 size: 15 residues. CDR1 and CDR2 from the germline V gene are MRHNA and SNTAGT. V was pared by 6 bases and J by 4 bases, with 17 bases between.

There are a few counts of this clonotype. The CDR3: CASSGSNRGLDGYTF. DNA of the CDR3: TGTGCCAGCAGCGGATCCAACAGGGGACTTGATGGCTACACCTTC. This chain links TRBV5-5 with TRBJ1-2, with 7 nucleotides matching TRBD1. CDR3 size: 15 residues. V lost 4 bases and J lost 6; bases outside the gene matches: 12. Looked up from germline, CDR1 is SGHKS and CDR2 is YYEKEE (reference sequence).

This clonotype was picked up a small number of times. This chain uses TRBV12-3 or TRBV12-4 with TRBJ2-1; 9 bases map to TRBD2. The V gene end was trimmed by 3 bases and the J gene end by 7 bases; junction bases not matched to a gene: 7. The CDR3 contains 15 residues. The CDR3 region is CASSFWGTSSNEQFF. In DNA form, the CDR3 reads TGTGCCAGCAGTTTTTGGGGGACTAGCTCAAATGAGCAGTTCTTC.

This clonotype was observed a few times. The chain links TRBV9 to TRBJ1-6; 7 nucleotides line up with TRBD1. V dropped 0 bases and J dropped 9; count of bases not matched to a gene: 0. CDR3 length equals 13 residues. Germline loops: CDR1 SGDLS, CDR2 YYNGEE. CDR3 residues: CASSVDRGSPLHF. CDR3 nucleotides: TGTGCCAGCAGCGTAGACAGGGGTTCACCCCTCCACTTT. Combining the CDR3 with reference TRBV9 and TRBJ1-6 gives the whole variable domain DSGVTQTPKHLITATGQRVTLRCSPRSGDLSVYWYQQSLDQGLQFLIQYYNGEERAKGNILERFSAQQFPDLHSELNLSSLELGDSALYFCASSVDRGSPLHFGNGTRLTVT.

This clonotype has just a few counts. The chain joins TRBV7-9 to TRBJ1-3, with 8 bases that match TRBD1. Germline assignment: CDR1 SEHNR and CDR2 FQNEAQ (reference sequence). Unmatched junction bases numbered 7, after V lost 1 base and J lost 2 bases. The length of the CDR3 is 17 residues. CDR3 region: CASSLDAWTGTGNTIYF. The CDR3 DNA sequence: TGTGCCAGCAGCTTAGACGCCTGGACAGGGACTGGAAACACCATATATTTT.

A few counts support this clonotype. The rearrangement links TRBV6-5 to TRBJ2-7, with 7 bases matching TRBD1. CDR3 length equals 15 residues. Germline values: CDR1 MNHEY, CDR2 SVGAGI. V gave up 0 bases and J gave up 7 bases; unmatched junction bases: 9. This chain's CDR3 is CASSYSQTGAWEQYF. CDR3 in DNA: TGTGCCAGCAGTTACTCGCAAACAGGGGCTTGGGAGCAGTACTTC.

This chain connects TRBV12-3 or TRBV12-4 to TRBJ2-1; 11 nucleotides line up with TRBD2. The trim removed 5 bases at V and 9 bases at J, leaving 6 bases unmatched. The CDR3 length is 14 residues. In DNA, the CDR3 is TGTGCCAGCAGTAATAGCGGGAGGGCCTTTGAGCAGTTCTTC. Protein: CASSNSGRAFEQFF.

This clonotype has more than one count but fewer than ten. The chain employs TRBV20-1 and TRBJ1-1; D is uncertain. Germline values: CDR1 DFQATT, CDR2 SNEGSKA (reference sequence). The CDR3 has 11 amino acids. Trimming pared 4 bases from V and 4 bases from J, leaving 7 bases between. CDR3: CSATGSTEAFF. The DNA of the CDR3 is TGCAGTGCTACGGGGAGCACTGAAGCTTTCTTT.